The 6 T cell receptor beta chains reported below all come from one sample, sequenced in a study of blood T cell repertoires in COVID-19. TCRdb's table, derived via immunoSEQ multiplex PCR, lists solely in-frame clones and lacks some. The sample records around 190,000 clones, approximately 78% being singletons. Sequencing was done on a sample of PBMCs or T cells enriched from blood (not recorded which). These receptors were taken from a man aged 35 to 55 who had recovered from COVID-19.

In its sample, this clone was seen once. The CDR3 spells CASSLLGTAFRLNYGYTF. The CDR3 coding sequence is TGTGCCAGCAGCCTGCTCGGGACAGCCTTCAGACTTAACTATGGCTACACCTTC. The rearrangement links TRBV7-8 to TRBJ1-2; 7 nucleotides agree with TRBD1. This CDR3 region has 18 residues. In germline, CDR1 is SGHVS, CDR2 FQNEAQ. V dropped 5 bases and J dropped 1; count of bases not matched to a gene: 16.

This clone turned up a few times. J is TRBJ2-3 and V is TRBV27; 7 nucleotides align to TRBD2. CDR3 length: 14 amino acids. Germline V gene sequence: CDR1 MNHEY, CDR2 SMNVEV (reference sequence). J lost 1 base, V lost 3 bases, and 1 base had no gene match. The CDR3 coding sequence is TGTGCCAGCAGTTTTACTAGCGGCACAGATACGCAGTATTTT. Amino acids: CASSFTSGTDTQYF.

The rearrangement joins TRBV6-4 to TRBJ1-2; D gene ambiguous. The CDR3 covers 13 residues. Germline loops: CDR1 MRHNA, CDR2 SNTAGT. V shed 0 bases and J shed 8 bases, with 10 bases lying between them. DNA for the CDR3: TGTGCCAGCAGTGACTCGACTTTTGGGGGCTACACCTTC. Translated, it gives CASSDSTFGGYTF.

This clone was detected ten times or more. This chain connects TRBV6-5 to TRBJ2-5; 9 nucleotides agree with TRBD2. CDR3 length: 13 residues. Germline CDR1 and CDR2: MNHEY and SVGAGI. V shed 11 bases and J 5 bases; nucleotides not matched to a gene: 9. The CDR3 bases are TGTGCCGTGATAGCGGGAGATGGGGAGACCCAGTACTTC. Protein product: CAVIAGDGETQYF.

The chain joins TRBV19 to TRBJ2-5, with 10 bases matching TRBD1. The CDR3 has 15 residues. Per the germline V gene, CDR1 is LNHDA and CDR2 is SQIVND (reference sequence). J was trimmed by 2 bases and V by 5 bases; bases with no gene match: 5. The CDR3 region has the DNA TGTGCCAGTAGTGTAATGGGACAGGGGCAAGAGACCCAGTACTTC. Protein: CASSVMGQGQETQYF.

This clone has only a few counts. This chain uses TRBV19 with TRBJ2-3; TRBD1 might be the D (6 bases). From germline, CDR1 is LNHDA and CDR2 SQIVND (reference sequence). Between the trimmed V and J ends, which lost 2 bases and 2 bases, there was a span of 11 bases. This CDR3 region has 15 residues. As DNA, the CDR3 is TGTGCCAGTAGTATACAGGGGCTAAACACAGATACGCAGTATTTT. This sequence encodes CASSIQGLNTDTQYF.